Included here is one TCR beta chain sequence, with context. Antigen: not known. Pooled in the analysis were second doses at about 4 or about 12 weeks. The data belong to a study of T cell responses to AZD1222 COVID-19 vaccine. Whole-study findings and limits: Repertoires were sampled only after the peak T cell response. With two AZD1222 doses given, Spike-specific TCR breadth and depth both rose. White British donors predominated, females outnumbered males, and clonal diversity was possibly underestimated.

Trimming took off 0 bases at V and 3 bases at J, with 9 bases between the two ends. There are 14 residues in the CDR3. Germline CDR1 and CDR2: SGHRS and YFSETQ. Method: immunoSEQ multiplex PCR; TCRdb's copy keeps in-frame clones and lacks some. The table includes approximately 150,000 clones, under 95% detected once. The sequence came from an adult who received the AZD1222 COVID-19 vaccine. The rearrangement uses TRBV5-1 and TRBJ1-1, with D possibly matching TRBD1 (5 bases). Sequenced material: peripheral blood, taken 28 days after the second AZD1222 dose. The CDR3 DNA sequence: TGCGCCAGCAGCTTGGATGGGGGGTACACTGAAGCTTTCTTT. Translating gives CASSLDGGYTEAFF.